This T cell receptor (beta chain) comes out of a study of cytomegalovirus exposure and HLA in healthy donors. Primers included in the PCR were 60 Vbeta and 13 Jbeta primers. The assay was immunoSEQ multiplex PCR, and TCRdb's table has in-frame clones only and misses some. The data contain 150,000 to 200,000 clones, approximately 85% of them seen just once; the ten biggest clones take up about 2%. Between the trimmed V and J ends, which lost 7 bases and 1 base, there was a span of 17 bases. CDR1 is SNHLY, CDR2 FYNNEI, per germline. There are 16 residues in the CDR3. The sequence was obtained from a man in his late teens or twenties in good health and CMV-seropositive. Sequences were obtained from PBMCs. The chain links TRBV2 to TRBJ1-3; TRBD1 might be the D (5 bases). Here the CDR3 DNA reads TGTGCCAGCACTCGGAACAGGCCCAGTTCTGGAAACACCATATATTTT. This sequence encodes CASTRNRPSSGNTIYF.